A single T cell receptor beta chain is shown here with its context. CDR1 and CDR2 from the germline V gene are LGHNA and YSLEER. This CDR3 contains 15 residues. J was trimmed by 4 bases and V by 4 bases; bases with no gene match: 9. These data are taken from a study of T-cell reconstitution after alpha-beta-depleted transplantation in children. A TCRbeta library incorporating unique molecular identifiers was prepared. Using its own MiXCR run on the PCR reads, TCRdb lists one record per CDR3 protein. The sample shows about 400,000 distinct CDR3 sequences, about 16% of them seen only once. This rearrangement joins TRBV4-3 to TRBJ1-2; 7 bases are a match to TRBD1. The sequencing here drew on PBMCs, mostly from graft donor cells, taken 360 days after TCRalphabeta/CD19-depleted stem cell transplant. This TCR derives from a boy younger than two who had a stem cell transplant for Wiskott-Aldrich syndrome, so the T cells may come from the graft donor. CDR3 sequence reads: CASSRRIQGSYGYTF. CDR3 nucleotide sequence: TGCGCCAGCAGCCGGAGAATACAGGGGTCCTATGGCTACACCTTC.